This T cell receptor beta chain derives from a study of T cell changes during pregnancy in multiple sclerosis. The repertoire was sequenced with immunoSEQ multiplex PCR; TCRdb's copy has only in-frame clones and lacks some. The table shows tens of thousands of clones, with about 92% occurring only once. V was pared by 1 base and J by 5 bases, with 8 bases of the junction left unmatched. Germline CDR1 MGHRA, CDR2 YSYEKL. The CDR3 totals 17 residues. This sequence was found in a female donor in good health, enrolled as a control in a pregnancy study. The chain is built from TRBV4-1 and TRBJ2-1, with 10 bases matching TRBD2. This sample comprised peripheral blood, obtained in the third trimester of pregnancy. The CDR3 is CASSQGVLAGADNEQFF. CDR3 nucleotides: TGCGCCAGCAGCCAAGGAGTCCTAGCGGGGGCCGACAATGAGCAGTTCTTC.